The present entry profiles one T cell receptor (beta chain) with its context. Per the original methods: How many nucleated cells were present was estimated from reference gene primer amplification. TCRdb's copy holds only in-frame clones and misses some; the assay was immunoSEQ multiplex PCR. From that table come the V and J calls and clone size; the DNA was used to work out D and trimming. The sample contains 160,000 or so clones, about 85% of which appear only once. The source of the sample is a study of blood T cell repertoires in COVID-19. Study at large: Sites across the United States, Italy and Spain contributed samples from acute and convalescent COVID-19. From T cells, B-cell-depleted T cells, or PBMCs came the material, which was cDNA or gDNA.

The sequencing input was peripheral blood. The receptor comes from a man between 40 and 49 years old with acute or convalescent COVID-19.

The CDR3 nucleotides read TGTGCCAGCAGCTCGGGACAGGGTAGGGGCTATAGCAATCAGCCCCAGCATTTT. Translated: CASSSGQGRGYSNQPQHF. The genes are TRBV7-8 and TRBJ1-5; 9 nucleotides agree with TRBD1. Germline lookup yields CDR1 SGHVS and CDR2 FQNEAQ. J lost 0 bases, V lost 4 bases, and 10 bases had no gene match. The CDR3 length is 18 residues.